This TCR beta chain was observed in a study of spatial heterogeneity in lung cancer. As concerns this clonotype: This may come from a read error, since a much larger clone is one base off.

J gave up 3 bases and V 10 bases, and 8 bases lay outside the gene matches. The CDR3 length is 13 residues. The germline gives CDR1 SNHLY, CDR2 FYNNEI. TCRdb analysed the 5' RACE reads with MiXCR anew, one entry per CDR3 protein. The sample records over 70,000 distinct CDR3 sequences, 7.5% to 10% being singletons. Time point denoted: blood at routine non-recurrence follow-up after resection. The V call is TRBV2, the J call TRBJ2-7, with 8 bases that match TRBD1. This receptor was taken from a female donor with early-stage non-small cell lung cancer. The material sequenced was PBMCs, taken at follow-up. This chain's CDR3 is CATATGAGYEQYF. The CDR3 bases are TGTGCCACCGCGACAGGGGCGGGCTACGAGCAGTACTTC.